This T cell receptor (beta chain) originates from a study of T cells in Graves' hyperthyroidism and ophthalmopathy. Regions amplified from RNA transcripts were the TCR beta CDR3 regions. The TCR CDR3 was amplified in a first-round RT-PCR using the HTBI primer set. TCRdb used MiXCR to reprocess the multiplex PCR reads, holding one entry per CDR3 protein. The sample includes roughly 700,000 distinct CDR3 sequences, 17% seen only once; the top ten take around 15%. Germline V gene sequence: CDR1 LNHDA, CDR2 SQIVND (reference sequence). The CDR3 is 14 residues long. The V end lost 4 bases, the J end lost 2 bases, and 9 bases lay between the germline ends.

The J gene is TRBJ2-1, the V gene TRBV19, with D possibly matching TRBD2 (6 bases). Sequences were obtained from blood. This sequence originates from a man in his fifties or sixties with Graves' hyperthyroidism. The CDR3 region is CASSRASAYNEQFF. The DNA for the CDR3 is TGTGCCAGTAGTAGAGCTAGCGCCTACAATGAGCAGTTCTTC.